These 14 T cell receptor beta chains originate from one sample sequenced in a study of T cell responses to AZD1222 COVID-19 vaccine. Assay used: immunoSEQ multiplex PCR; TCRdb lists only in-frame clones, some missing. The repertoire holds roughly 100,000 clones, with about 88% as singletons. Sequences were derived from peripheral blood, sampled on day 0 of AZD1222 vaccination. These receptors originate from an adult in good health.

J is TRBJ2-1 and V is TRBV5-1; tentatively, D is TRBD2 (6 bases). Germline CDR1 SGHRS, CDR2 YFSETQ. This CDR3 is 14 amino acids long. V dropped 4 bases and J dropped 5 bases, with 13 bases sitting between them. Written as DNA, the CDR3 is TGCGCCAGCAGCCAAACCGGGGGTAACAATGAGCAGTTCTTC. Translation gives CASSQTGGNNEQFF.

In this sample, this clone turned up a few times. V is TRBV30 and J is TRBJ2-2; D is possibly TRBD1 or TRBD2 (5 bases each). This CDR3 contains 15 residues. The V end lost 3 bases, the J end lost 2 bases, and 13 bases lay between the germline ends. Germline-derived CDR1 and CDR2 are GTSNPN and SVGIG (reference sequence). CDR3 protein: CAWSKTGPNTGELFF. The CDR3 bases are TGTGCCTGGAGCAAAACGGGGCCCAACACCGGGGAGCTGTTTTTT.

The J gene is TRBJ1-5, the V gene TRBV7-2; 7 bases align to TRBD1. Germline V lookup: CDR1 SGHTA, CDR2 FQGNSA. The CDR3 runs 17 residues. The V and J ends lost 5 bases and 2 bases, in that order; junction bases with no gene match: 12. The CDR3 DNA is TGTGCCAGCAGCCTAGACAGGGATGTTCGGCGCAATCAGCCCCAGCATTTT. This encodes CASSLDRDVRRNQPQHF.

This clone was observed once. The chain combines TRBV6-5 with TRBJ1-1; D unclear. Germline V gives CDR1 MNHEY, CDR2 SVGAGI. V shed 5 bases and J shed 1 base, with 8 bases lying between them. This CDR3 is 13 amino acids long. CDR3 protein: CASSQSRNTEAFF. CDR3 nucleotide sequence: TGTGCCAGCAGTCAGTCACGGAACACTGAAGCTTTCTTT.

V and J are TRBV7-6 and TRBJ1-1; tentatively, D is TRBD1 (6 bases). CDR3 length: 14 amino acids. CDR1 and CDR2 (germline): SGHVS, FNYEAQ. Trimming stripped 1 base from V and 1 base from J, with 7 bases between. This chain's CDR3 is CASSLEGQNTEAFF. In nucleotides, the CDR3 is TGTGCCAGCAGCTTAGAGGGACAGAACACTGAAGCTTTCTTT.

J is TRBJ1-1 and V is TRBV29-1; D is ambiguous. The CDR3 spans 10 residues. CDR1 is SQVTM, CDR2 ANQGSEA, per germline. This CDR3 reads CSCGDTEAFF. CDR3 DNA: TGCAGTTGTGGGGACACTGAAGCTTTCTTT.

This rearrangement joins TRBV5-4 to TRBJ2-2, with D hard to call. This CDR3 has 14 amino acids. Per germline, CDR1 SGHNT and CDR2 YYREEE (reference sequence). V lost 3 bases and J lost 0, with 6 bases in between. CDR3 nucleotides: TGTGCCAGCAGCTCCCAGACGAACACCGGGGAGCTGTTTTTT. Residues: CASSSQTNTGELFF.

This chain connects TRBV18 to TRBJ1-2; TRBD1 matches 8 bases. CDR3 length: 14 residues. Germline V gene sequence: CDR1 KGHSH, CDR2 LQKENI. Trimming cost V 6 bases and J 8 bases; bases outside gene matches: 11. CDR3 in amino acids: CASSLLDRAWGYTF. The CDR3 coding sequence is TGTGCCAGCTCGCTCTTGGACAGGGCCTGGGGCTACACCTTC.

The chain is built from TRBV7-9 and TRBJ1-5, with a possible D match to TRBD1 (6 bases). The CDR3 runs to 15 residues. V shed 4 bases and J shed 1 base, with 11 bases lying between them. Germline V gene lookup returns CDR1 SEHNR and CDR2 FQNEAQ (reference sequence). The CDR3, as DNA: TGTGCCAGCAGCTGGGGGGCGACGAGCAATCAGCCCCAGCATTTT. Protein sequence: CASSWGATSNQPQHF.

V is TRBV9 and J is TRBJ1-6; 10 bases map to TRBD1. The CDR3 sequence is 17 residues long. The germline gives CDR1 SGDLS, CDR2 YYNGEE. V lost 3 bases and J lost 6; bases outside the gene matches: 9. The CDR3 loop reads CASSAVDRGVFNSPLHF. CDR3 bases: TGTGCCAGCAGCGCCGTGGACAGGGGGGTTTTTAATTCACCCCTCCACTTT.

The chain joins TRBV30 to TRBJ1-1; D call uncertain. V was trimmed by 2 bases and J by 3 bases, leaving 4 bases between them. The germline V gene encodes CDR1 GTSNPN and CDR2 SVGIG (reference sequence). This CDR3 region has 11 residues. The CDR3 bases are TGTGCCTGGAGTAGTGACACTGAAGCTTTCTTT. It encodes CAWSSDTEAFF.

The genes are TRBV30 and TRBJ2-7, with D unclear. Germline V gives CDR1 GTSNPN, CDR2 SVGIG (reference sequence). The V and J ends lost 7 bases and 3 bases respectively, with 13 bases between them. The CDR3 length is 12 residues. CDR3 bases: TGTGCCTCCTCGGCCGACTTCTACGAGCAGTACTTC. It codes for CASSADFYEQYF.

This chain connects TRBV2 to TRBJ2-7, with 7 nucleotides matching TRBD1. Unmatched junction bases numbered 12, after V lost 7 bases and J lost 0 bases. Germline CDR1 and CDR2: SNHLY and FYNNEI. This CDR3 is built from 16 residues. CDR3 residues: CASTGGTGARSYEQYF. The DNA of the CDR3 is TGTGCCAGCACTGGGGGCACAGGGGCCCGCTCCTACGAGCAGTACTTC.

The genes are TRBV14 and TRBJ1-3; the D is unclear. CDR1 is SGHDN and CDR2 is FVKESK in the germline V gene. CDR3 length equals 13 residues. With 0 bases removed from V and 7 bases from J, the gap between germline ends came to 7 bases. The CDR3 loop is CASSQELGNTIYF. For the CDR3, the DNA is TGTGCCAGCAGCCAAGAACTCGGGAACACCATATATTTT. Full variable domain (outside the CDR3, taken from reference TRBV14 and TRBJ1-3): EAGVTQFPSHSVIEKGQTVTLRCDPISGHDNLYWYRRVMGKEIKFLLHFVKESKQDESGMPNNRFLAERTGGTYSTLKVQPAELEDSGVYFCASSQELGNTIYFGEGSWLTVV.